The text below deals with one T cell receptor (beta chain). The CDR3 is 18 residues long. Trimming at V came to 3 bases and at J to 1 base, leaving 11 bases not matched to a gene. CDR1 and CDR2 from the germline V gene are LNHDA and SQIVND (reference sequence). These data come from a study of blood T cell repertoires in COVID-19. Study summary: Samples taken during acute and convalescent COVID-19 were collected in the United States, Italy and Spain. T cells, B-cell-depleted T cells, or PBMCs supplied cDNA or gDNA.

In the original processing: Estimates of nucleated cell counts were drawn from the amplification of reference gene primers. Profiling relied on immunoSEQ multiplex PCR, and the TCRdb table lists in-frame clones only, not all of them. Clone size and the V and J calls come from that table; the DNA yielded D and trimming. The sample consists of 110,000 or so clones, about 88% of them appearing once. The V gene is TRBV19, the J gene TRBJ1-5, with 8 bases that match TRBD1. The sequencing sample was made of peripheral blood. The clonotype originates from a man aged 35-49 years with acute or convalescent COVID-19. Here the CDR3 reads CASSIWGGQGGSNQPQHF. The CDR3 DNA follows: TGTGCCAGTAGTATTTGGGGAGGACAGGGAGGGAGCAATCAGCCCCAGCATTTT.